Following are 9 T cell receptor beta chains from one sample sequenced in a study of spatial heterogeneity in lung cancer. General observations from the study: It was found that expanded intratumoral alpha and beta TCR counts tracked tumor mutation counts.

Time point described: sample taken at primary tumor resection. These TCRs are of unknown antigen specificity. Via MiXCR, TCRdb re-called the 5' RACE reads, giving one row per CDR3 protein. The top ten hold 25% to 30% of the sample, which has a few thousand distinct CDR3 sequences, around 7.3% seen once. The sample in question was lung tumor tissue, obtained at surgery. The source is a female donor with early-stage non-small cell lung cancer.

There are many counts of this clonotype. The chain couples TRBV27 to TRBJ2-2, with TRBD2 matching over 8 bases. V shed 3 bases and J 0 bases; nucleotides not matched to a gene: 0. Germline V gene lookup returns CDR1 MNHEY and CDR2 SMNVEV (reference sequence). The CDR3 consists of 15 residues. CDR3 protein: CASSFSGANTGELFF. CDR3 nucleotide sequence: TGTGCCAGCAGTTTTAGCGGGGCGAACACCGGGGAGCTGTTTTTT.

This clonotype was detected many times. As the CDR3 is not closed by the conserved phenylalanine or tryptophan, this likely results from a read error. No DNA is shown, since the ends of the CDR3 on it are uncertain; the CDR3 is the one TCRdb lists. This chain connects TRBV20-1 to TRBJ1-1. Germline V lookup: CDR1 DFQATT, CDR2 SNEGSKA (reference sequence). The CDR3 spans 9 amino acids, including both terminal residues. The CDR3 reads CSARDREGL.

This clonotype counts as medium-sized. CDR3 sequence: CSANTETDTQYF. The CDR3 nucleotides are TGCAGTGCAAACACCGAAACAGATACGCAGTATTTT. The chain has TRBV20-1 and TRBJ2-3; D unresolved. Germline CDR1 reads DFQATT; CDR2 reads SNEGSKA (reference sequence). The V gene lost 6 bases and the J gene lost 3 bases, with 10 bases spanning the gap. The CDR3 is made up of 12 amino acids.

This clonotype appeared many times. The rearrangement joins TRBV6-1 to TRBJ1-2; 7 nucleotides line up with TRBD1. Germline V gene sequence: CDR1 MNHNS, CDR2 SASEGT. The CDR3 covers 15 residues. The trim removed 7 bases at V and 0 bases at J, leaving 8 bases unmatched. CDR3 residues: CASTGTGAANYGYTF. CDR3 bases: TGTGCCAGCACCGGTACAGGGGCGGCTAACTATGGCTACACCTTC.

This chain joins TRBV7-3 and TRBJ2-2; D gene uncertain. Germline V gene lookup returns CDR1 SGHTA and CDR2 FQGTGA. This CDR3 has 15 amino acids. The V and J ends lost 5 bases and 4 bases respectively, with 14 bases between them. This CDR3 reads CASSLTSAGTGELFF. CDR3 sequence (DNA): TGTGCCAGCAGCCTGACGTCGGCTGGCACCGGGGAGCTGTTTTTT.

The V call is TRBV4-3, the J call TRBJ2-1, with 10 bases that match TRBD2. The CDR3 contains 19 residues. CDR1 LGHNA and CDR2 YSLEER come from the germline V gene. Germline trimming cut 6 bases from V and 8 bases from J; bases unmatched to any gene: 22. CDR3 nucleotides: TGCGCCAGCAGTCCCTACCTAGGTAGCGGGGGGCAAAATTACGATGAGCAGTTCTTC. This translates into CASSPYLGSGGQNYDEQFF.

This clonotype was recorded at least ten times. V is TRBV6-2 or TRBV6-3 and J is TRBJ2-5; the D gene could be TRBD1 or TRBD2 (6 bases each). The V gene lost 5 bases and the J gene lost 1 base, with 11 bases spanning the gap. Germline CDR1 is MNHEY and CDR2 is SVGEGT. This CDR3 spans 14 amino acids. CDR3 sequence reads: CASSRGPSQETQYF. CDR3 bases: TGTGCCAGCAGTCGGGGGCCGTCCCAAGAGACCCAGTACTTC.

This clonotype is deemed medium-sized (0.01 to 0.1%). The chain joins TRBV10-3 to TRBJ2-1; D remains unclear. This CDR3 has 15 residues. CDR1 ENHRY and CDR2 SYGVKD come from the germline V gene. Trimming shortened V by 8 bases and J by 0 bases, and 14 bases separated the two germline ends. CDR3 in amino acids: CAIGSGWSSYNEQFF. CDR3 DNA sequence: TGTGCCATCGGTTCCGGGTGGAGCTCCTACAATGAGCAGTTCTTC.

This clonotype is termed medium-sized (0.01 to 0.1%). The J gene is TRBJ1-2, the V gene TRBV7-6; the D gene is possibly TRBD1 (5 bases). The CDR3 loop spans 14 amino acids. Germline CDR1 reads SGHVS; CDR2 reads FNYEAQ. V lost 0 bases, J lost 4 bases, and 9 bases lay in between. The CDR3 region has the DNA TGTGCCAGCAGCTTAGCGCAGGGCTTCTATGGCTACACCTTC. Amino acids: CASSLAQGFYGYTF.